A single sample gave rise to the 32 T cell receptor beta chains below, sequenced in a study of CD8 T cells in ankylosing spondylitis (TCRdb year 2017). Libraries were built with 5' RACE. Sequencing was performed on an Illumina HiSeq 2500. The raw public data were reprocessed by TCRdb itself: fastp quality trimming at Q25, MiXCR clonotype calling, in-frame beta chains only. Rows with one shared CDR3 protein collapse into an entry with the most common genes and DNA. Present in this sample are approximately 540,000 distinct CDR3 sequences, roughly 13% of which were seen just once. The leading ten clones occupy 6.5% to 7% of the sample. Findings and caveats that apply to the study as a whole: Blood from ankylosing spondylitis patients appeared to be characterized by a TCR beta motif made up of about 8 highly homologous amino acid variants.

Their antigens remain unidentified. Sample: blood, either unsorted or a sorted T cell fraction (not recorded which). All receptors derive from a male donor with ankylosing spondylitis.

This clonotype was seen a few times. The chain employs TRBV7-7 and TRBJ2-2; D is unresolved. The CDR3 extends over 15 amino acids. Looked up from germline, CDR1 is SSHAT and CDR2 is FNYEAQ (reference sequence). V lost 5 bases to trimming and J lost 5 bases, with 15 bases between them. CDR3 sequence: CASSPRAAQTGELFF. The CDR3, as DNA: TGTGCCAGCAGCCCCCGGGCCGCACAGACCGGGGAGCTGTTTTTT.

In its sample, this clonotype was seen a few times. This chain joins TRBV7-9 and TRBJ1-4; D remains unclear. V was clipped by 5 bases and J by 7 bases, with 17 bases between them. Per the germline V gene, CDR1 is SEHNR and CDR2 is FQNEAQ (reference sequence). This CDR3 has 15 amino acids. The CDR3, as DNA: TGTGCCAGCAGCCCGACGGGCTTAACCCGTGAAAAACTGTTTTTT. Protein: CASSPTGLTREKLFF.

The rearrangement links TRBV20-1 to TRBJ2-6; TRBD2 matches at 12 bases. The trim removed 0 bases at V and 0 bases at J, leaving 6 bases unmatched. From germline, CDR1 is DFQATT and CDR2 SNEGSKA (reference sequence). The CDR3 loop spans 19 amino acids. CDR3 sequence: CSARDLVTSGGSGANVLTF. In DNA form, the CDR3 reads TGCAGTGCTAGAGATCTGGTGACTAGCGGGGGCTCTGGGGCCAACGTCCTGACTTTC.

V gene TRBV5-5 combines with J gene TRBJ2-7; 9 bases line up with TRBD1. J gave up 4 bases and V 4 bases, and 9 bases lay outside the gene matches. Germline CDR1 SGHKS, CDR2 YYEKEE (reference sequence). The CDR3 has 15 residues. Here the CDR3 DNA reads TGTGCCAGCAGCCTGGGACAGGGCTTTCGGTACGAGCAGTACGTC. Its translation: CASSLGQGFRYEQYV.

The chain employs TRBV12-3 or TRBV12-4 and TRBJ1-1, with D uncertain. V shed 3 bases and J shed 0 bases, with 11 bases lying between them. The CDR3 is made up of 15 amino acids. This CDR3 reads CASSLTESMNTEAFF. In nucleotides, the CDR3 is TGTGCCAGCAGTTTGACTGAGTCTATGAACACTGAAGCTTTCTTT.

There are a few counts of this clonotype. The chain combines TRBV12-3 or TRBV12-4 with TRBJ1-5, with a possible D match to TRBD1 (5 bases). Trimming removed 7 bases at V and 6 bases at J, with 10 bases between. The CDR3 has 12 amino acids. CDR3 in DNA: TGTGCCAGCACCTTGGGGGGTCAGCCCCAGCATTTT. This codes for CASTLGGQPQHF.

Ten or more counts support this clonotype. This rearrangement joins TRBV7-9 to TRBJ2-3, with a tentative D call TRBD2 (6 bases). Germline CDR1 reads SEHNR; CDR2 reads FQNEAQ (reference sequence). The CDR3 runs 13 residues. V was trimmed by 6 bases and J by 3 bases, leaving 10 bases between them. CDR3 coding DNA: TGTGCCAGCAGGCTGGGGACTACAGATACGCAGTATTTT. The encoded protein is CASRLGTTDTQYF.

Many counts were recorded for this clonotype. This chain connects TRBV24-1 to TRBJ2-7; D is possibly TRBD2 (5 bases). CDR1 is KGHDR, CDR2 SFDVKD, per germline. There are 13 residues in the CDR3. V shed 3 bases and J shed 8 bases, with 13 bases lying between them. The chain's CDR3 is CATSDLEGTQQYF. The CDR3 region has the DNA TGTGCCACCAGTGATCTTGAGGGTACGCAGCAGTACTTC.

This clonotype has just a few counts. The V and J genes are TRBV18 and TRBJ1-5; D remains ambiguous. Trimming stripped 2 bases from V and 0 bases from J, with 11 bases between. Germline V gives CDR1 KGHSH, CDR2 LQKENI. The CDR3 has 16 amino acids. The CDR3 sequence: CASSPGSPNSNQPQHF. The CDR3 nucleotides are TGTGCCAGCTCACCAGGGTCCCCCAATAGCAATCAGCCCCAGCATTTT.

This clonotype was seen more than once but under ten times. The CDR3 DNA is TGTGCTAGTGGCTCAAGCGGGCAAGAGACCCAGTACTTC. Protein sequence: CASGSSGQETQYF. The chain uses TRBV12-5 and TRBJ2-5; D is perhaps TRBD2 (6 bases). CDR1 and CDR2 (germline): LGHNT, FRNRAP. The germline V and J ends were trimmed by 6 bases and 2 bases, with 10 bases remaining between them. CDR3 length: 13 residues.

This clonotype was detected a few times. The J gene is TRBJ1-5, the V gene TRBV6-1; the D gene is possibly TRBD1 (5 bases). There are 13 residues in the CDR3. CDR1 and CDR2 from the germline V gene are MNHNS and SASEGT. Trimming removed 4 bases from V and 4 bases from J, with 8 bases in between. CDR3 in DNA: TGTGCCAGCAGTGTCCACAGGAATCAGCCCCAGCATTTT. It encodes CASSVHRNQPQHF.

J is TRBJ2-1 and V is TRBV5-8, with 8 bases lining up with TRBD2. Germline trimming cut 2 bases from V and 6 bases from J; bases unmatched to any gene: 4. The CDR3 has 14 amino acids. The germline V gene encodes CDR1 SGHTS and CDR2 YDEGEE. CDR3 sequence (DNA): TGTGCCAGCAGCTTCCGGACTAGCCTCAATGAGCAGTTCTTC. Translation: CASSFRTSLNEQFF.

This chain uses TRBV25-1 with TRBJ1-1; D ambiguous. Germline V gene data show CDR1 as MGHDK and CDR2 as SYGVNS. This CDR3 has 16 residues. Trimming cost V 3 bases and J 1 base, with 15 bases left between them. Written as DNA, the CDR3 is TGTGCCAGCAGTGACATTCTTACGGTGGCGAACACTGAAGCTTTCTTT. Protein sequence: CASSDILTVANTEAFF. Full variable domain (outside the CDR3, taken from reference TRBV25-1 and TRBJ1-1): EADIYQTPRYLVIGTGKKITLECSQTMGHDKMYWYQQDPGMELHLIHYSYGVNSTEKGDLSSESTVSRIRTEHFPLTLESARPSHTSQYLCASSDILTVANTEAFFGQGTRLTVV.

The chain links TRBV20-1 to TRBJ2-7, with TRBD2 as a possible D gene (6 bases). This CDR3 region has 13 residues. CDR1 is DFQATT and CDR2 is SNEGSKA in the germline V gene (reference sequence). Deletions cut 6 bases from V and 0 bases from J, with 12 bases between. CDR3 amino acids: CSANPGDSYEQYV. CDR3 coding DNA: TGCAGTGCCAATCCGGGGGACTCCTACGAGCAGTACGTC.

V and J are TRBV5-1 and TRBJ2-2; 8 nucleotides line up with TRBD2. The trim removed 2 bases at V and 5 bases at J, leaving 14 bases unmatched. This CDR3 spans 18 amino acids. Germline CDR1 SGHRS, CDR2 YFSETQ. The DNA for the CDR3 is TGCGCCAGCAGCTTTCCTGCCGGCGCGGGAGGAGGAACCGGGGAGCTGTTTTTT. Translated, it gives CASSFPAGAGGGTGELFF.

The V and J genes are TRBV20-1 and TRBJ1-2; the D is unclear. Trimming stripped 0 bases from V and 7 bases from J, with 12 bases between. The CDR3 runs to 13 residues. CDR1 and CDR2 (germline): DFQATT, SNEGSKA (reference sequence). CDR3 nucleotides: TGCAGTGCTAGAGATCCAGGATTGTTTGGCTACACCTTC. It codes for CSARDPGLFGYTF.

The genes are TRBV20-1 and TRBJ1-6; no clear D. Germline V lookup: CDR1 DFQATT, CDR2 SNEGSKA (reference sequence). This CDR3 comprises 14 residues. V was clipped by 0 bases and J by 6 bases, with 9 bases between them. The CDR3 is CSARDRLTNSPLHF. CDR3 bases: TGCAGTGCTAGAGATCGGCTCACTAATTCACCCCTCCACTTT.

The V and J genes are TRBV4-1 and TRBJ2-7; 9 positions match TRBD1. The CDR3 runs to 17 residues. The V gene end was trimmed by 0 bases and the J gene end by 3 bases; junction bases not matched to a gene: 9. CDR1 is MGHRA and CDR2 is YSYEKL in the germline V gene. The CDR3 DNA follows: TGCGCCAGCAGCCAAGATCGAATTGGGACAGGGCTCTACGAGCAGTACTTC. Translated, it gives CASSQDRIGTGLYEQYF.

This clonotype was seen a handful of times. V is TRBV20-1 and J is TRBJ2-1; 8 nucleotides agree with TRBD2. J lost 9 bases, V lost 0 bases, and 10 bases had no gene match. This CDR3 is 15 amino acids long. Looked up from germline, CDR1 is DFQATT and CDR2 is SNEGSKA (reference sequence). CDR3 amino acids: CSARDPSGRGIEQFF. The CDR3 nucleotides read TGCAGTGCTAGAGATCCTAGCGGGCGGGGTATTGAGCAGTTCTTC.

This clonotype was picked up many times. This chain connects TRBV5-1 to TRBJ2-3; TRBD1 is a possible D gene (6 bases). The CDR3 runs to 14 residues. V was trimmed by 2 bases and J by 1 base, leaving 8 bases between them. Germline V CDR1 and CDR2: SGHRS, YFSETQ. The CDR3 DNA is TGCGCCAGCAGCTTTGGGGGCGGCACAGATACGCAGTATTTT. Translated, it gives CASSFGGGTDTQYF.

This clonotype was found a few times. V and J are TRBV7-9 and TRBJ2-7, with TRBD1 identical over 8 bases. Germline assignment: CDR1 SEHNR and CDR2 FQNEAQ (reference sequence). V was clipped by 2 bases and J by 4 bases; unmatched bases: 13. There are 17 residues in the CDR3. CDR3 nucleotides: TGTGCCAGCAGCTTAAAACAGGGGGGCAGTATATCTTACGAGCAGTACTTC. It codes for CASSLKQGGSISYEQYF.

Comment on this clonotype: Its ends do not fully match the called genes, so a read error is possible. The gene calls are TRBV2 and TRBJ2-2, with D perhaps assigned TRBD1 or TRBD2 (5 bases each). The germline gives CDR1 SNHLY, CDR2 FYNNEI. The CDR3 length is 15 residues. The CDR3 bases are TGTGCCAGCAGTAGAGGGGCAGGGAACGCCGGGGAGCTGTTTTTT. Translating it yields CASSRGAGNAGELFF.

This clonotype was picked up a small number of times. J is TRBJ1-1 and V is TRBV5-6; TRBD1 aligns across 7 bases. The length of the CDR3 is 13 residues. J was trimmed by 10 bases and V by 5 bases; bases with no gene match: 11. Germline V gene data show CDR1 as SGHDT and CDR2 as YYEEEE. The CDR3 loop reads CASRSPGQIGAFF. CDR3 bases: TGTGCCAGCAGATCACCGGGACAGATAGGAGCTTTCTTT.

In DNA form, the CDR3 reads TGCAGCGTTGAGAATCGGACAGGGGGGGTGAGTGAGCAGTTCTTC. Protein product: CSVENRTGGVSEQFF. The V gene is TRBV29-1, the J gene TRBJ2-1; the match to TRBD1 covers 10 bases. J lost 9 bases, V lost 3 bases, and 11 bases had no gene match. Germline V gene sequence: CDR1 SQVTM, CDR2 ANQGSEA. The CDR3 is 15 amino acids.

This chain connects TRBV20-1 to TRBJ2-5; D may be TRBD1 or TRBD2 (6 bases each). Germline values: CDR1 DFQATT, CDR2 SNEGSKA (reference sequence). V was clipped by 1 base and J by 0 bases, with 15 bases between them. This CDR3 region has 16 residues. The CDR3 bases are TGCAGTGCTAGAGGGGGGGCCTTGCCTAACCAAGAGACCCAGTACTTC. Protein: CSARGGALPNQETQYF.

This clonotype was seen many times. The CDR3 sequence is CASSPLWGSKLFF. The CDR3 nucleotides are TGTGCCAGCAGCCCTCTTTGGGGCTCGAAACTGTTTTTT. V usage is TRBV7-9 and J usage is TRBJ1-4; possibly TRBD1 for D (5 bases). The ends were cut back, 5 bases at V and 11 bases at J, with 15 bases in the middle. Germline CDR1 and CDR2: SEHNR and FQNEAQ (reference sequence). This CDR3 contains 13 residues.

The table lists this clonotype with many counts. The V call is TRBV29-1, the J call TRBJ1-1; D is ambiguous. From germline, CDR1 is SQVTM and CDR2 ANQGSEA. CDR3 length: 10 residues. Trimming took 4 bases from V and 8 from J, leaving 8 bases between them. As DNA, the CDR3 is TGCAGCGTTGTCGGGATAGAAGCTTTCTTT. Amino acid sequence: CSVVGIEAFF.

This clonotype was observed a few times. The V call is TRBV24-1, the J call TRBJ2-1, with D maybe TRBD2 (5 bases). CDR1 is KGHDR and CDR2 is SFDVKD in the germline V gene. The germline V and J ends were trimmed by 9 bases and 3 bases, with 14 bases remaining between them. The CDR3 is 14 amino acids. CDR3 sequence reads: CATQGSGFYNEQFF. The CDR3 DNA sequence: TGTGCCACCCAAGGGAGCGGTTTCTACAATGAGCAGTTCTTC.

The rearrangement uses TRBV6-6 and TRBJ2-7; D unclear. The germline V gene has CDR1 MNHNY and CDR2 SVGAGI (reference sequence). Trimming stripped 0 bases from V and 6 bases from J, with 9 bases between. CDR3 length: 13 amino acids. The CDR3 DNA reads as TGTGCCAGCAGTTACTCGACCGTGGGCGAGCAGTACGTC. Translation: CASSYSTVGEQYV.

This clonotype was seen only a few times. V usage is TRBV5-6 and J usage is TRBJ1-5; 8 nucleotides align to TRBD1. The length of the CDR3 is 16 residues. J gave up 2 bases and V 1 base, and 5 bases lay outside the gene matches. In germline, CDR1 is SGHDT, CDR2 YYEEEE. The CDR3 DNA follows: TGTGCCAGCAGCTTGATCTCGGGACAGGGCAATCAGCCCCAGCATTTT. This gives the protein CASSLISGQGNQPQHF. The full variable domain, its missing parts supplied by reference TRBV5-6 and TRBJ1-5, is DAGVTQSPTHLIKTRGQQVTLRCSPKSGHDTVSWYQQALGQGPQFIFQYYEEEERQRGNFPDRFSGHQFPNYSSELNVNALLLGDSALYLCASSLISGQGNQPQHFGDGTRLSIL.

This chain connects TRBV14 to TRBJ2-2, with 9 bases that match TRBD2. With V trimmed by 4 bases and J by 2 bases, 5 bases remained unmatched. The CDR3 sequence is 16 residues long. Looked up from germline, CDR1 is SGHDN and CDR2 is FVKESK. CDR3 DNA: TGTGCCAGCAGCCGACGACTAGCGGTAAACACCGGGGAGCTGTTTTTT. Translated, it gives CASSRRLAVNTGELFF.

There are many counts of this clonotype. The chain is built from TRBV24-1 and TRBJ2-1; possibly TRBD1 for D (6 bases). The V gene's germline CDR1 is KGHDR and CDR2 SFDVKD. The CDR3 extends over 17 amino acids. The V gene lost 3 bases and the J gene lost 4 bases, with 18 bases spanning the gap. The CDR3 DNA sequence: TGTGCCACCAGTGATACTGCAGTTTCCAGGGGTTACAATGAGCAGTTCTTC. Its protein is CATSDTAVSRGYNEQFF.